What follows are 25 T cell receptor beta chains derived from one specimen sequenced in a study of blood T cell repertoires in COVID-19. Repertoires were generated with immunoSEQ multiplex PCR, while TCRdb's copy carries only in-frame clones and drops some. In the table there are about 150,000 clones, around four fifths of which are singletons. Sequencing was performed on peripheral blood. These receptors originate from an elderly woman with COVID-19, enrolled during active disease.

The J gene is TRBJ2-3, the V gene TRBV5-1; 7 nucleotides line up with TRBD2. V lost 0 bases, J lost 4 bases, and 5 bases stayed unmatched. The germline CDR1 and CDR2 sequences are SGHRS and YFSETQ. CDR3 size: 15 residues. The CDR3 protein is CASSLVRELSDTQYF. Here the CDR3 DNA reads TGCGCCAGCAGCTTGGTGCGGGAGCTCTCAGATACGCAGTATTTT.

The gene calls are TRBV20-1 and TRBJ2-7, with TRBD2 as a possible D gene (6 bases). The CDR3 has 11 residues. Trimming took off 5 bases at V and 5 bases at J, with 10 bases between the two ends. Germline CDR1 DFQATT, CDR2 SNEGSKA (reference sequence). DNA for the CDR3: TGCAGTGCTGGGGGGTTCGACGAGCAGTACTTC. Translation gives CSAGGFDEQYF.

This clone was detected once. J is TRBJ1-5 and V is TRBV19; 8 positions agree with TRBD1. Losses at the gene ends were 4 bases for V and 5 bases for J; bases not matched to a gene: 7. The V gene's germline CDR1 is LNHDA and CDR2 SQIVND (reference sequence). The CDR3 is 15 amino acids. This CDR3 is CASSSINRGDQPQHF. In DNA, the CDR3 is TGTGCCAGTAGTAGTATCAACAGGGGGGATCAGCCCCAGCATTTT.

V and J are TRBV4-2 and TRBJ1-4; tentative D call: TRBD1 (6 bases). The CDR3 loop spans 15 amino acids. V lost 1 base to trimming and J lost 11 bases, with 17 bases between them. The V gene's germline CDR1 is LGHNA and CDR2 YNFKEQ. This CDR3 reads CASSQVGTLGGKLFF. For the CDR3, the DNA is TGTGCCAGCAGCCAAGTCGGGACACTCGGTGGCAAACTGTTTTTT.

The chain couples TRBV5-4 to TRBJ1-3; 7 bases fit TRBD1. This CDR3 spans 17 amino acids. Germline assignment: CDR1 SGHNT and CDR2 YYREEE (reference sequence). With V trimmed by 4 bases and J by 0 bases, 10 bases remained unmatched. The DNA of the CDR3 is TGTGCCAGCAGCCCGGGGGACAGACAATTCTCTGGAAACACCATATATTTT. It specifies CASSPGDRQFSGNTIYF. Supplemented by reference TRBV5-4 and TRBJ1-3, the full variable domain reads ETGVTQSPTHLIKTRGQQVTLRCSSQSGHNTVSWYQQALGQGPQFIFQYYREEENGRGNFPPRFSGLQFPNYSSELNVNALELDDSALYLCASSPGDRQFSGNTIYFGEGSWLTVV.

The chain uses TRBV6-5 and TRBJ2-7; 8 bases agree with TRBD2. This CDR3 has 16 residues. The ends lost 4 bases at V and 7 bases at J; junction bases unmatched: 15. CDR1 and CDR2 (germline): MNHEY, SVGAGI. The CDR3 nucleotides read TGTGCCAGCAGTTCGAGTATGCTAGCGGGTCTGGGGGAGCAGTACTTC. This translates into CASSSSMLAGLGEQYF.

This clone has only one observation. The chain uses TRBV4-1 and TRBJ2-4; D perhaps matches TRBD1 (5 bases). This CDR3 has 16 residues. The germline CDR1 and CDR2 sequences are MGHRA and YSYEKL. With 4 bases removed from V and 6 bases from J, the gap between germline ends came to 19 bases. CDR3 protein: CASSRNKYDSPNIQYF. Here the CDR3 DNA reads TGCGCCAGCAGCCGCAACAAGTACGACAGCCCAAACATTCAGTACTTC.

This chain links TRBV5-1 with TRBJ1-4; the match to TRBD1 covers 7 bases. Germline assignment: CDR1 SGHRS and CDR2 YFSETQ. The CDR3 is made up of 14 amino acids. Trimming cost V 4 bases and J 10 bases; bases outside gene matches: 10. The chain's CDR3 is CASSDQGGEGKLFF. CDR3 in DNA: TGCGCCAGCAGCGATCAGGGGGGAGAGGGAAAACTGTTTTTT. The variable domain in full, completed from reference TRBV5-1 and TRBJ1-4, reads KAGVTQTPRYLIKTRGQQVTLSCSPISGHRSVSWYQQTPGQGLQFLFEYFSETQRNKGNFPGRFSGRQFSNSRSEMNVSTLELGDSALYLCASSDQGGEGKLFFGSGTQLSVL.

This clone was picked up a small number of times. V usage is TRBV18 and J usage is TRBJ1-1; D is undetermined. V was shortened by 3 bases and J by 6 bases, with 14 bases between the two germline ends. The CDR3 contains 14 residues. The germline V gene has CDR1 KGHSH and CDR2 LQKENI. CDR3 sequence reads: CASSPEIRTPEAFF. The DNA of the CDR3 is TGTGCCAGCTCACCCGAAATCAGGACTCCTGAAGCTTTCTTT.

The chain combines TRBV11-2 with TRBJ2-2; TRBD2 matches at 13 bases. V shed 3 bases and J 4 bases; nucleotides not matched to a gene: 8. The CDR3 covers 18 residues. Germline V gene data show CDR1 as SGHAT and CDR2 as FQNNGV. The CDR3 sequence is CASSFPSRLAGGTGELFF. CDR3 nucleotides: TGTGCCAGCAGCTTCCCCTCCCGACTAGCGGGGGGCACCGGGGAGCTGTTTTTT.

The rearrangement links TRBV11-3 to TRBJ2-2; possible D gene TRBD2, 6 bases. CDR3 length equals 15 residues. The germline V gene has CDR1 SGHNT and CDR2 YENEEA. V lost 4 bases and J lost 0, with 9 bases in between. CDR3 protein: CASSSGTANTGELFF. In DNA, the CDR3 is TGTGCCAGCAGCTCCGGGACTGCGAACACCGGGGAGCTGTTTTTT.

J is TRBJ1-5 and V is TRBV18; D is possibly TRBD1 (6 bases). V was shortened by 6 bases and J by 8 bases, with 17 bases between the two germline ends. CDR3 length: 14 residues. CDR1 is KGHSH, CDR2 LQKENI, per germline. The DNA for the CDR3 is TGTGCCAGCTCGCCGACAGGAACGAGGGAGCCCCAGCATTTT. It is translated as CASSPTGTREPQHF.

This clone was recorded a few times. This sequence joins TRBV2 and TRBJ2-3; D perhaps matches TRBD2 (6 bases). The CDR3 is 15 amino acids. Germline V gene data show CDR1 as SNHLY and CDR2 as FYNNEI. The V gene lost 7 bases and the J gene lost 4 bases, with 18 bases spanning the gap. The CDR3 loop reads CASNRNGRFPDTQYF. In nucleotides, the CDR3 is TGTGCCAGCAATCGGAACGGGAGATTTCCAGATACGCAGTATTTT. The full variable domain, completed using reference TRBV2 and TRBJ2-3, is EPEVTQTPSHQVTQMGQEVILRCVPISNHLYFYWYRQILGQKVEFLVSFYNNEISEKSEIFDDQFSVERPDGSNFTLKIRSTKLEDSAMYFCASNRNGRFPDTQYFGPGTRLTVL.

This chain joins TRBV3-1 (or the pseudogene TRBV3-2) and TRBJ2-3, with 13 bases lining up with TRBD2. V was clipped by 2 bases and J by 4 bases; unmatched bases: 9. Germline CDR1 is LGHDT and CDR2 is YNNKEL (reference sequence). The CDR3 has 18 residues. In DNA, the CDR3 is TGTGCCAGCAGCCAAATTTATACTGGACTAGCGGGAGCAGATACGCAGTATTTT. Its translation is CASSQIYTGLAGADTQYF.

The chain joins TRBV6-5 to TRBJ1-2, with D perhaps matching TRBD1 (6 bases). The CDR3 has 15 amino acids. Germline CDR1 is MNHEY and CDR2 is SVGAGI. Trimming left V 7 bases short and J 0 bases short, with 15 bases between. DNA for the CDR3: TGTGCCAGCACCGCGACTGGGGGCCCTAACTATGGCTACACCTTC. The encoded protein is CASTATGGPNYGYTF.

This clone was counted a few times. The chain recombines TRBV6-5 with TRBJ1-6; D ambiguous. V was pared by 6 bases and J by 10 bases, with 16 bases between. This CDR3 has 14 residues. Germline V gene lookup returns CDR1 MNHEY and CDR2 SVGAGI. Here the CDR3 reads CASSRTPEDSPLHF. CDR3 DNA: TGTGCCAGCAGCCGGACTCCCGAGGACTCACCCCTCCACTTT.

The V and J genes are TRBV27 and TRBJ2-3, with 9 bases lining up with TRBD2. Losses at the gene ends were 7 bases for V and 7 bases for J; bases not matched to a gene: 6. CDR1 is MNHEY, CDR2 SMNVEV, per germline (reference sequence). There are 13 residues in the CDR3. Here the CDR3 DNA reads TGTGCCAGCAACCCAGCGGGGGGCTATACGCAGTATTTT. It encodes CASNPAGGYTQYF.

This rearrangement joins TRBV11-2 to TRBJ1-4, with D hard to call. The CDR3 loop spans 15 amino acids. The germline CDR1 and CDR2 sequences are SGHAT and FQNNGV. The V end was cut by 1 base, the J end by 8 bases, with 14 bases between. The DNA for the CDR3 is TGTGCCAGCAGCTTAGGTGTAGAGGGAGGGGAAAAACTGTTTTTT. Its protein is CASSLGVEGGEKLFF.

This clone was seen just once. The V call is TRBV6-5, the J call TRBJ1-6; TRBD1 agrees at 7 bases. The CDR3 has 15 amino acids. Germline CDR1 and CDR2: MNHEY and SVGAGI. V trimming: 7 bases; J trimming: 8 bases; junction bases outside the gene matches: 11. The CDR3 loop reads CASKKFRQGDSPLHF. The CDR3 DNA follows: TGTGCCAGCAAGAAATTTCGACAGGGAGATTCACCCCTCCACTTT.

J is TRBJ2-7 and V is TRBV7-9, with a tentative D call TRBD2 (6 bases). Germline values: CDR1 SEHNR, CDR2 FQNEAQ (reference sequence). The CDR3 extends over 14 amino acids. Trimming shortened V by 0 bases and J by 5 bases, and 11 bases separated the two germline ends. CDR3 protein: CASSLAAGIHEQYF. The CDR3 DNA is TGTGCCAGCAGCTTAGCGGCGGGGATTCACGAGCAGTACTTC.

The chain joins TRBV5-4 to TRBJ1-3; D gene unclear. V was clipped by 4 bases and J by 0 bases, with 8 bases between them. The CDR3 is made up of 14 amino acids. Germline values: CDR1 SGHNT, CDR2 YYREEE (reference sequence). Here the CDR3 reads CASSRRDSGNTIYF. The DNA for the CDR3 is TGTGCCAGCAGCCGCCGGGACTCTGGAAACACCATATATTTT. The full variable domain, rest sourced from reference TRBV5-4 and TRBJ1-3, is ETGVTQSPTHLIKTRGQQVTLRCSSQSGHNTVSWYQQALGQGPQFIFQYYREEENGRGNFPPRFSGLQFPNYSSELNVNALELDDSALYLCASSRRDSGNTIYFGEGSWLTVV.

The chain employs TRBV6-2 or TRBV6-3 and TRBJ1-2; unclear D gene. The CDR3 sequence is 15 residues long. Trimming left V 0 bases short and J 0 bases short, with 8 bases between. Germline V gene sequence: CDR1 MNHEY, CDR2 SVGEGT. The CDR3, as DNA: TGTGCCAGCAGTTACTCGGTCCAGACTAACTATGGCTACACCTTC. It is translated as CASSYSVQTNYGYTF.

CDR3 in DNA: TGTGCCAGCAGCCAAGGTTCTGAGGTCGGGGAGCTGTTTTTT. This codes for CASSQGSEVGELFF. This chain links TRBV3-1 (or the pseudogene TRBV3-2) with TRBJ2-2; the D is unclear. The V end was cut by 1 base, the J end by 7 bases, with 10 bases between. Germline V gene data show CDR1 as LGHDT and CDR2 as YNNKEL (reference sequence). The CDR3 runs to 14 residues.

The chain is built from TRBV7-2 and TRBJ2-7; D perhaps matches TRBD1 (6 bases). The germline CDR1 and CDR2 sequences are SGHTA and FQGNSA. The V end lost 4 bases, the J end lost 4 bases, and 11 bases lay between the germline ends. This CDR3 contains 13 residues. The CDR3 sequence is CASSYRVEYEQYF. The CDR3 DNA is TGTGCCAGCAGCTACAGGGTGGAATACGAGCAGTACTTC.

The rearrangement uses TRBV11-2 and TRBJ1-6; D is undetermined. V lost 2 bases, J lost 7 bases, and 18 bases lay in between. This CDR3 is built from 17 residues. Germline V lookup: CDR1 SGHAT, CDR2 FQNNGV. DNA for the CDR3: TGTGCCAGCAGCTTATATTCCATTTCGGCGGGAAATTCACCCCTCCACTTT. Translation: CASSLYSISAGNSPLHF.